This TCR beta chain stems from a study of PD-L1 blockade in urothelial cancer. Study context: In 2014 therapy began: atezolizumab 1,200 mg intravenously every 3 weeks. Among blood samples, the median T cell count was some 140,000.

Patients suffered from locally advanced or metastatic urothelial carcinoma. Clones were sequenced by immunoSEQ multiplex PCR, and TCRdb holds only the in-frame ones, with some missing. The sample yields more than 70,000 clones, roughly 89% seen once. V was clipped by 3 bases and J by 6 bases, with 15 bases between them. The CDR3 extends over 15 amino acids. Germline CDR1 MDHEN, CDR2 SYDVKM. Sequences were derived from PBMCs, sampled around atezolizumab (anti-PD-L1) treatment. The chain recombines TRBV28 with TRBJ1-5; D unresolved. The sequence derives from a man aged 55 to 70 with urothelial cancer. For the CDR3, the DNA is TGTGCCAGCAGTTTGGGAGGCGGGGAGAGTCAGCCCCAGCATTTT. Encoded protein: CASSLGGGESQPQHF.